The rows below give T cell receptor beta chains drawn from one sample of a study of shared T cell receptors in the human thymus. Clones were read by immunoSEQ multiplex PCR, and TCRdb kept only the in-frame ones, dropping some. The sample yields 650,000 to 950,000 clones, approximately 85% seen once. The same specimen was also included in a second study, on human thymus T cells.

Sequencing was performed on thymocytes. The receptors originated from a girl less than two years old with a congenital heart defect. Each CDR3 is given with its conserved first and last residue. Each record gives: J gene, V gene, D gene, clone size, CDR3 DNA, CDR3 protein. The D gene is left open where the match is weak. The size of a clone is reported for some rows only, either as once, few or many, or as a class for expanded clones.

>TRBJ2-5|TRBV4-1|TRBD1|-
TGCGCCAGCAGCCAAGATAGGTCCCGGACAGGGGGGTCAAGATACCAAGAGACCCAGTACTTC
CASSQDRSRTGGSRYQETQYF
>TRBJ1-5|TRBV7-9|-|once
TGTGCCAGCAGCTCGCGGATCAATCAGCCCCAGCATTTT
CASSSRINQPQHF
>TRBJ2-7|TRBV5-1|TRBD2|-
TGCGCCAGCAGCATCCGGGGCGGGGGTGAATCCTACGAGCAGTACTTC
CASSIRGGGESYEQYF
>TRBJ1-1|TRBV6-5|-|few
TGTGCCAGCAGTTACTCAGAGGAATCAGCGACTGAAGCTTTCTTT
CASSYSEESATEAFF
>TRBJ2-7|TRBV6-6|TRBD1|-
TGTGCCAGCAGTTGGGGACAGGGTAACGAGCAGTACTTC
CASSWGQGNEQYF
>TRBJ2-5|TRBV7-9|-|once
TGTGCCAGCAGTTCGGGACATCAGGGGTCTCCCCAGTACTTC
CASSSGHQGSPQYF
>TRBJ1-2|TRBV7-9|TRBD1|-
TGTGCCAGCAGCCTTCAGGGGGACTATGGCTACACCTTC
CASSLQGDYGYTF
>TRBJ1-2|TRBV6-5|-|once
TGTGCCAGCAGTGGGGCAGCTATGTTCTATGGCTACACCTTC
CASSGAAMFYGYTF
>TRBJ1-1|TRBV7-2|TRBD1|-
TGTGCCAGCAGCTTAACCCCGGACAGGGGGCACACTGAAGCTTTCTTT
CASSLTPDRGHTEAFF
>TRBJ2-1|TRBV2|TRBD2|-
TGTGCCAGCAGCGCCCCCCCCGGGGGGGCGCTCAATGAGCAGTTCTTC
CASSAPPGGALNEQFF
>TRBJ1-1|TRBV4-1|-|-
TGCGCCAGCAGCCAGACCCCACAGGGAATCACTGAAGCTTTCTTT
CASSQTPQGITEAFF
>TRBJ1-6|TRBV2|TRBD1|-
TGTGCCAGCAGTGTCCGCGGGACAGGGGGCCCACTCTATAATTCACCCCTCCACTTT
CASSVRGTGGPLYNSPLHF
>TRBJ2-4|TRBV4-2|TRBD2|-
TGTGCCAGCAGCCAACACTCGGGGGGCAAAAACATTCAGTACTTC
CASSQHSGGKNIQYF
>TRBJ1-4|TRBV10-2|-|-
TGCGCCAGCAGTGAGAAGCGGCCGCTGAATGAAAAACTGTTTTTT
CASSEKRPLNEKLFF
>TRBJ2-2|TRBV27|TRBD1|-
TGTGCCAGCAGTTCTCGGACAGGACGGAACACCGGGGAGCTGTTTTTT
CASSSRTGRNTGELFF
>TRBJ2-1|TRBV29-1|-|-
TGCAGCGTTACCACAGGCAAGCAGTTCTTC
CSVTTGKQFF
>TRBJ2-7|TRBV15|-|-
TGTGCCACCAGCCCGGGGTGTTTCCTAACTCACTCCTACGAGCAGTACTTC
CATSPGCFLTHSYEQYF
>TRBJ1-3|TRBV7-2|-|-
TGTGCCAGCAGCTTCCGTCGGACAGATTCATCTGGAAACACCATATATTTT
CASSFRRTDSSGNTIYF
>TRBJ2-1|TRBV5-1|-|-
TGCGCCAGCAGCTTGGGTGTAGCGGCGAATGAGCAGTTCTTC
CASSLGVAANEQFF
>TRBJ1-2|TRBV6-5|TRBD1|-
TGTGCCAGCAGGGGACAGGAAAAAGTATATGGCTACACCTTC
CASRGQEKVYGYTF
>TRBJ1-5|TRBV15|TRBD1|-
TGTGCCACCAGCACCTGGACAGGGAATCAGCCCCAGCATTTT
CATSTWTGNQPQHF
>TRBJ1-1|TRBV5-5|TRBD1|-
TGTGCCAGCAGCTTACCTCAGACAGGGGCGAATGAAGCTTTCTTT
CASSLPQTGANEAFF
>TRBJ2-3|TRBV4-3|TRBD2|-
TGCGCCAGCAGCCAAGATCGGGGGGGCCATCTAGATACGCAGTATTTT
CASSQDRGGHLDTQYF
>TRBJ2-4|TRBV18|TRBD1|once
TGTGCCAGCTCATCGGGACAGGGCCAGAACATTCAGTACTTC
CASSSGQGQNIQYF
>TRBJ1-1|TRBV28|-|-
TGTGCCAGCAGCTTCGTCTTGCCTCCACGGGGTACTGAAGCTTTCTTT
CASSFVLPPRGTEAFF
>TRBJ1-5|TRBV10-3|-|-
TGTGCCATCAGTGCTCGTTCAGGGAGGAATCAGCCCCAGCATTTT
CAISARSGRNQPQHF
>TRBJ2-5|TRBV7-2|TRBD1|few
TGTGCCAGCAGCTTAGGAACCCACGGGACAGCTGAGGGGGAGACCCAGTACTTC
CASSLGTHGTAEGETQYF
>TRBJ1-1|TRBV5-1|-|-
TGCGCCATATCCCTCAGGGTTTATGACGCTGAAGCTTTCTTT
CAISLRVYDAEAFF
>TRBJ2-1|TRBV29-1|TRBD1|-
TGCAGCGTTGAAGGTGGACAGGGACCAAGCGGACTATACAATGAGCAGTTCTTC
CSVEGGQGPSGLYNEQFF
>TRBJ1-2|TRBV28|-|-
TGTGCCAGCACAAACGCGAGGAGGGCTAACTATGGCTACACCTTC
CASTNARRANYGYTF
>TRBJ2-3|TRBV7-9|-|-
TGTGCCAGCAGCTTAGACGGCGGGGATGATACGCAGTATTTT
CASSLDGGDDTQYF
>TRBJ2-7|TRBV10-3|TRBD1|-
TGTGCCATCAGATCCGGGACAGGCGGCGAGCAGTACTTC
CAIRSGTGGEQYF
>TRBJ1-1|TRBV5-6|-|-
TGTGCCAGCAGCTTGCGTAGGGAAGGGGGAACTGAAGCTTTCTTT
CASSLRREGGTEAFF
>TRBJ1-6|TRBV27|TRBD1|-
TGTGCCAGCAGTTTAGGGGGGACAGGGGTCACAGATAATTCACCCCTCCACTTT
CASSLGGTGVTDNSPLHF
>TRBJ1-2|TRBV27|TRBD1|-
TGTGCCAGCAGTAAAATCGGACAGGGAGTTGAAGGCTACACCTTC
CASSKIGQGVEGYTF
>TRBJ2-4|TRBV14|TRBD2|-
TGTGCCAGCAGCTTTGGAGGGAATAGCGGGCAAAACATTCAGTACTTC
CASSFGGNSGQNIQYF
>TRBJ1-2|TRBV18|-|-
TGTGCCAGCTCAGTCGGGGGACCCGCGGATGGCTACACCTTC
CASSVGGPADGYTF
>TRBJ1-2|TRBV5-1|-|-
TGCGCCAGCAGCTTAACGAGTTCTAACTATGGCTACACCTTC
CASSLTSSNYGYTF
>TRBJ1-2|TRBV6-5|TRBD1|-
TGTGCCAGCAGGACAGGGGGCGCGTGGAACTATGGCTACACCTTC
CASRTGGAWNYGYTF
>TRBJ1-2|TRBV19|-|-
TGTGCCAGTAGCGCCCGACAGTCCTATGGCTACACCTTC
CASSARQSYGYTF
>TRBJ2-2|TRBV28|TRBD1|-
TGTGCCAGCAGTTTTGGGGACAGATACACCGGGGAGCTGTTTTTT
CASSFGDRYTGELFF
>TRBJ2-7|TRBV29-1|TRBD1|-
TGCAGCGTTTACATACAGGGGAACTACGAGCAGTACTTC
CSVYIQGNYEQYF
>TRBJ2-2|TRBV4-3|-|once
TGCGCCAGCAGCCGGGGACTCCATGCCGGGGAGCTGTTTTTT
CASSRGLHAGELFF
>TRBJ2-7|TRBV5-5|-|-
TGTGCCAGCAGTTCCCGGATGGGGCGAGCGGGTTCATACGAGCAGTACTTC
CASSSRMGRAGSYEQYF
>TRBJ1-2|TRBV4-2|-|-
TGTGCCAGCAGCCAAGTACGAGAGGACATTAACTATGGCTACACCTTC
CASSQVREDINYGYTF
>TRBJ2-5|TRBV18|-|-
TGTGCCAGCTCACCAGTCCCAGGATTTTGGGAGACCCAGTACTTC
CASSPVPGFWETQYF
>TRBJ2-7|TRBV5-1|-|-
TGCGCCAGCAGCTTGGTTCCGGACAGCAGGTGGGCACCATACGAGCAGTACTTC
CASSLVPDSRWAPYEQYF
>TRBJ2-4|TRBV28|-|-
TGTGCCAGCAGTTTTACAGGGCTAGCCAAAAACATTCAGTACTTC
CASSFTGLAKNIQYF